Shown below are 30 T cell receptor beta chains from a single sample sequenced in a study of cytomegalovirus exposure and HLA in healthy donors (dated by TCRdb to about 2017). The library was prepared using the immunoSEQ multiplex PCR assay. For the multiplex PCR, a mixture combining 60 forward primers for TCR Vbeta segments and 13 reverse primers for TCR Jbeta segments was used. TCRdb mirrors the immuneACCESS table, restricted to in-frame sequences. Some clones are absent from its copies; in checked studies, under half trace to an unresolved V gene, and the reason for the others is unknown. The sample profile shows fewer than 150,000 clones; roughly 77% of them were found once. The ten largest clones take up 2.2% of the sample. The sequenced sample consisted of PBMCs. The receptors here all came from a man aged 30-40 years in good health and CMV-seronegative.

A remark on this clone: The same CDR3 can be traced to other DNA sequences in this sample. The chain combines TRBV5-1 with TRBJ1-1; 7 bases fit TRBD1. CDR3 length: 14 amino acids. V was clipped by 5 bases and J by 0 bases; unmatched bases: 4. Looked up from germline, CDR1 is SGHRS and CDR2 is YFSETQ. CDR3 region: CASSLTGMNTEAFF. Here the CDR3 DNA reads TGCGCCAGCAGTTTGACAGGGATGAACACTGAAGCTTTCTTT.

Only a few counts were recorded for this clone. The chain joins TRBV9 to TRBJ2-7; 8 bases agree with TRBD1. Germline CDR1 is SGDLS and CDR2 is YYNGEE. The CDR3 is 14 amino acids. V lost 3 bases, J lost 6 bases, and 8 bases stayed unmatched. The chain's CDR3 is CASSEDRDGFEQYF. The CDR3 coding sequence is TGTGCCAGCAGCGAGGACAGGGATGGTTTCGAGCAGTACTTC. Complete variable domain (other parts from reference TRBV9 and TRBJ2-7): DSGVTQTPKHLITATGQRVTLRCSPRSGDLSVYWYQQSLDQGLQFLIQYYNGEERAKGNILERFSAQQFPDLHSELNLSSLELGDSALYFCASSEDRDGFEQYFGPGTRLTVT.

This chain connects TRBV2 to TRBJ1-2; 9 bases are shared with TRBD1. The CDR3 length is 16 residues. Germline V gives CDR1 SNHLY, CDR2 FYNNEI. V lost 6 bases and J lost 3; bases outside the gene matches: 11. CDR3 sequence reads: CASRQEQDRGYYGYTF. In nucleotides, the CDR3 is TGTGCCAGCAGGCAGGAACAGGACAGGGGCTACTATGGCTACACCTTC.

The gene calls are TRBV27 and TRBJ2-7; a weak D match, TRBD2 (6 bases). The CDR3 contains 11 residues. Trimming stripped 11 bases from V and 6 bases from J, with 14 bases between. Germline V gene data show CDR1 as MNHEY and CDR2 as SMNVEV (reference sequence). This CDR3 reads CAPAEGLEQYF. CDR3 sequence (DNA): TGTGCCCCCGCGGAGGGGCTCGAGCAGTACTTC.

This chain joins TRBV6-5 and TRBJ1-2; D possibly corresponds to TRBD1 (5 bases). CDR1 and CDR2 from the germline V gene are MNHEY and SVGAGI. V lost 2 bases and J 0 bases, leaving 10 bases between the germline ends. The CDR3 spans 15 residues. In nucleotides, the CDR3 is TGTGCCAGCAGTTACGCTGTGACAGCTAACTATGGCTACACCTTC. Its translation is CASSYAVTANYGYTF.

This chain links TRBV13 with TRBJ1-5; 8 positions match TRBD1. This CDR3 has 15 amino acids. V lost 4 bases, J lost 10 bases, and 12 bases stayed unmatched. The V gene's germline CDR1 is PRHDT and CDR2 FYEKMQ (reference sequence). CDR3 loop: CASSSSRQGIVPQHF. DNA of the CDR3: TGTGCCAGCAGCTCAAGCAGACAGGGGATCGTTCCCCAGCATTTT. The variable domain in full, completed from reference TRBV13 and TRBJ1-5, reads AAGVIQSPRHLIKEKRETATLKCYPIPRHDTVYWYQQGPGQDPQFLISFYEKMQSDKGSIPDRFSAQQFSDYHSELNMSSLELGDSALYFCASSSSRQGIVPQHFGDGTRLSIL.

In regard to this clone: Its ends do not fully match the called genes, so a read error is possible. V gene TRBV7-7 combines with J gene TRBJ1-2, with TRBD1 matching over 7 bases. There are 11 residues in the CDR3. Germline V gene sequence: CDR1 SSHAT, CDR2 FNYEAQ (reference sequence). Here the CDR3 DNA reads TGTGCTAGCAGCTTAGGGGGCGGCTACACCTTC. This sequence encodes CASSLGGGYTF.

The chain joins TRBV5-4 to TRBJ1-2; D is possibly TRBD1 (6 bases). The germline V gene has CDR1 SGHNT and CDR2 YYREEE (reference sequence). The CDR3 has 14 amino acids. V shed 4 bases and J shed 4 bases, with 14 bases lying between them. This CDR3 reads CASSQDSRAYGYTF. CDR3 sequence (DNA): TGTGCCAGCAGCCAGGACAGCCGGGCCTATGGCTACACCTTC. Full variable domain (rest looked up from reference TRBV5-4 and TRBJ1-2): ETGVTQSPTHLIKTRGQQVTLRCSSQSGHNTVSWYQQALGQGPQFIFQYYREEENGRGNFPPRFSGLQFPNYSSELNVNALELDDSALYLCASSQDSRAYGYTFGSGTRLTVV.

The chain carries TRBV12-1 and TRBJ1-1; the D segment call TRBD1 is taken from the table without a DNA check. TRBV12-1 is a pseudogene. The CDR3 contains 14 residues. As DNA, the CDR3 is TGTGCCAGCAGCCCTGACAGGGATGGCACTGAAGCTTTCTTT. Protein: CASSPDRDGTEAFF.

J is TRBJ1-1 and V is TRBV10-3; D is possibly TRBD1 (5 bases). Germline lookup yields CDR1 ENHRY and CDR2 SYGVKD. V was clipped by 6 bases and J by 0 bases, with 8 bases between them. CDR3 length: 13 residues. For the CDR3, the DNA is TGTGCCATCAGGCCAGGGCTGAACACTGAAGCTTTCTTT. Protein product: CAIRPGLNTEAFF.

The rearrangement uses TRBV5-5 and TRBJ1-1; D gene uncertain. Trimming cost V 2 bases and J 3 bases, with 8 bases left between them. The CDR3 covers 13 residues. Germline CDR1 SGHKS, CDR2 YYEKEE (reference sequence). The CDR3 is CASSFHEDTEAFF. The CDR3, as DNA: TGTGCCAGCAGCTTTCATGAGGACACTGAAGCTTTCTTT. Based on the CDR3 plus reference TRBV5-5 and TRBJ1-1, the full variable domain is DAGVTQSPTHLIKTRGQQVTLRCSPISGHKSVSWYQQVLGQGPQFIFQYYEKEERGRGNFPDRFSARQFPNYSSELNVNALLLGDSALYLCASSFHEDTEAFFGQGTRLTVV.

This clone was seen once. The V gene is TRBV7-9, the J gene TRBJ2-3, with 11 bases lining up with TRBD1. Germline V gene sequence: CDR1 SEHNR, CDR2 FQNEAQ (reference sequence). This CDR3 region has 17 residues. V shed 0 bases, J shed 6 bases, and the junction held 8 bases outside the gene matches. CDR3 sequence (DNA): TGTGCCAGCAGCTTAGCCCTAGGACAGGGGGCACGGGATACGCAGTATTTT. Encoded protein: CASSLALGQGARDTQYF.

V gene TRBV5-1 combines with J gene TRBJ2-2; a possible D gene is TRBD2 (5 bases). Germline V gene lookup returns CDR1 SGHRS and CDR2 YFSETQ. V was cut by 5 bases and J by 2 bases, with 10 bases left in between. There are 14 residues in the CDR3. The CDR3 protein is CASRPGINTGELFF. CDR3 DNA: TGCGCCAGCAGACCGGGAATAAACACCGGGGAGCTGTTTTTT.

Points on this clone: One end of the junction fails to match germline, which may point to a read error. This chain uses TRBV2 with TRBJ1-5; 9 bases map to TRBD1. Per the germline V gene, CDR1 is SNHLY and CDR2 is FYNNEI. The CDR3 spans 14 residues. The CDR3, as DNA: TGTGCCAGCAATGAACAGGGGGCGGGGCAGCCCCAGCATTTT. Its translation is CASNEQGAGQPQHF. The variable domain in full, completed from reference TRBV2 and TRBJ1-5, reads EPEVTQTPSHQVTQMGQEVILRCVPISNHLYFYWYRQILGQKVEFLVSFYNNEISEKSEIFDDQFSVERPDGSNFTLKIRSTKLEDSAMYFCASNEQGAGQPQHFGDGTRLSIL.

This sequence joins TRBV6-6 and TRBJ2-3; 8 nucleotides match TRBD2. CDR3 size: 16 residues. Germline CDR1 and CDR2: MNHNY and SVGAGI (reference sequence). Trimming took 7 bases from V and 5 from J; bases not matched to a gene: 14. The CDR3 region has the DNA TGTGCCAGCAACCAACCTCACGGGGGGGCCGGAGATACGCAGTATTTT. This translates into CASNQPHGGAGDTQYF.

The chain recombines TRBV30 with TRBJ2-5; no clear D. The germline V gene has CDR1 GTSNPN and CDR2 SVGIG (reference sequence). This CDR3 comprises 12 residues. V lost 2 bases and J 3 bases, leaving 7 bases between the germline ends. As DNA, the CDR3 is TGTGCCTGGAGTCTCAGCGAAGAGACCCAGTACTTC. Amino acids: CAWSLSEETQYF.

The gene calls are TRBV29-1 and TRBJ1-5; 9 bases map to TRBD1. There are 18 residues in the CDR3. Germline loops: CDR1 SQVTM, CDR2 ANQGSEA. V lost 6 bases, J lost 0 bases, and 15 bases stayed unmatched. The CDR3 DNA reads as TGCAGCGTAGTCAGGGACAGGGTATTGCCAAATAGCAATCAGCCCCAGCATTTT. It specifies CSVVRDRVLPNSNQPQHF. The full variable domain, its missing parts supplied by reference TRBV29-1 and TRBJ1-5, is SAVISQKPSRDICQRGTSLTIQCQVDSQVTMMFWYRQQPGQSLTLIATANQGSEATYESGFVIDKFPISRPNLTFSTLTVSNMSPEDSSIYLCSVVRDRVLPNSNQPQHFGDGTRLSIL.

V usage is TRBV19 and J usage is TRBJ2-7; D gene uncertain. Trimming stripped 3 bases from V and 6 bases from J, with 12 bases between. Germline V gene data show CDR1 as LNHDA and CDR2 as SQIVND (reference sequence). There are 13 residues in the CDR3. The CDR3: CASSMDRRREQYF. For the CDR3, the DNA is TGTGCCAGTAGTATGGATAGGAGACGCGAGCAGTACTTC.

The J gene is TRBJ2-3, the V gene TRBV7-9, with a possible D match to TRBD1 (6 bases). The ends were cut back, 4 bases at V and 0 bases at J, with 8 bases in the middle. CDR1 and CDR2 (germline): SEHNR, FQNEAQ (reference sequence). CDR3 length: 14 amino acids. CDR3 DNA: TGTGCCAGCAGCTCGGGACAAAGCACAGATACGCAGTATTTT. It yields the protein CASSSGQSTDTQYF.

CDR3 bases: TGTGCCAGCAGCTTGGTAGGGGGTATTCGTGGCTACACCTTC. Its protein is CASSLVGGIRGYTF. V is TRBV5-4 and J is TRBJ1-2, with D perhaps TRBD1 (6 bases). Germline CDR1 reads SGHNT; CDR2 reads YYREEE (reference sequence). Trimming removed 0 bases at V and 7 bases at J, with 13 bases between. The CDR3 is 14 residues long.

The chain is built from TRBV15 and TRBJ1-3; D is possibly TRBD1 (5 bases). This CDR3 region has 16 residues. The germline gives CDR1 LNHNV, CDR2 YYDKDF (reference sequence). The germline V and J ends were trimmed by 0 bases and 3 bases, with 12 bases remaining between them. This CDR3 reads CATSRDRVYGGNTIYF. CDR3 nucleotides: TGTGCCACCAGCAGAGACAGGGTCTACGGTGGAAACACCATATATTTT.

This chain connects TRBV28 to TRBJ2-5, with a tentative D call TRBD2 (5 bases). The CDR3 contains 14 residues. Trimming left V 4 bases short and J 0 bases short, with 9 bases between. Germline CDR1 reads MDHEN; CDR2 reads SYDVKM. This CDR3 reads CASSWERYQETQYF. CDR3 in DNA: TGTGCCAGCAGTTGGGAGCGGTACCAAGAGACCCAGTACTTC.

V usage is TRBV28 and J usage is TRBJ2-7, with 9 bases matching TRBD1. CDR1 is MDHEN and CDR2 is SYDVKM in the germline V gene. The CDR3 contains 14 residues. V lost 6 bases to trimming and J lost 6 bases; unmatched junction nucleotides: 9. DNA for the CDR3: TGTGCCAGCAGGAGGACAGGGGTCCCTCTCGAGCAGTACTTC. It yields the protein CASRRTGVPLEQYF. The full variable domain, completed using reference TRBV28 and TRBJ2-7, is DVKVTQSSRYLVKRTGEKVFLECVQDMDHENMFWYRQDPGLGLRLIYFSYDVKMKEKGDIPEGYSVSREKKERFSLILESASTNQTSMYLCASRRTGVPLEQYFGPGTRLTVT.

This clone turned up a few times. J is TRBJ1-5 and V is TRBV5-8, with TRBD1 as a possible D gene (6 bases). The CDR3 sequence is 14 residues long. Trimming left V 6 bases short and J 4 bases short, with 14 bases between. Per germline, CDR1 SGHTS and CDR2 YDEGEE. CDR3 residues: CASTLDRRNQPQHF. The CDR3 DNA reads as TGTGCCAGCACCCTCGACAGGAGAAATCAGCCCCAGCATTTT.

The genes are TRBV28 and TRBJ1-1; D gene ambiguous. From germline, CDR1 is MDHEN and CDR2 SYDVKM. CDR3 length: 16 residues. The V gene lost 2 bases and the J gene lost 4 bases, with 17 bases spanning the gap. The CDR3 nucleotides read TGTGCCAGCAGTTTAGAGCGGGGTTACCGGAGCACTGAAGCTTTCTTT. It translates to CASSLERGYRSTEAFF.

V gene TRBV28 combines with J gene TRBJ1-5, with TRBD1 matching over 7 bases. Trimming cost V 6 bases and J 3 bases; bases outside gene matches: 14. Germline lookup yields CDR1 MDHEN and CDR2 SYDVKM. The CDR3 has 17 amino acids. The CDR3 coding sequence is TGTGCCAGCAGGACCTATAGGGACAGCGACGACAATCAGCCCCAGCATTTT. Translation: CASRTYRDSDDNQPQHF.

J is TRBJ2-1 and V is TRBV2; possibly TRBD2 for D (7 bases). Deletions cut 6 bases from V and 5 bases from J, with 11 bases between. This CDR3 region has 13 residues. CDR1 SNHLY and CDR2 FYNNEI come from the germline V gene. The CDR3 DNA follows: TGTGCCAGCAGGGGGGGGGCGGACAATGAGCAGTTCTTC. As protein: CASRGGADNEQFF.

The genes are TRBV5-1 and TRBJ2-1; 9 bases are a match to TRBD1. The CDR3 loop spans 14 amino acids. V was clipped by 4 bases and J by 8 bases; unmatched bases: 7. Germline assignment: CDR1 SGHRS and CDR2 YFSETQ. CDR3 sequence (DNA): TGCGCCAGCAGCCGGGACAGGGTCCTGTATGAGCAGTTCTTC. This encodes CASSRDRVLYEQFF.

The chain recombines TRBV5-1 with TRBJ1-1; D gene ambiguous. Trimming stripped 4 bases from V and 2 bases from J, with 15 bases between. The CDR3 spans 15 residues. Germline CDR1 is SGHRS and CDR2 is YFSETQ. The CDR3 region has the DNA TGCGCCAGCAGCGGCGGGTCAAGAATTAACACTGAAGCTTTCTTT. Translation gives CASSGGSRINTEAFF.

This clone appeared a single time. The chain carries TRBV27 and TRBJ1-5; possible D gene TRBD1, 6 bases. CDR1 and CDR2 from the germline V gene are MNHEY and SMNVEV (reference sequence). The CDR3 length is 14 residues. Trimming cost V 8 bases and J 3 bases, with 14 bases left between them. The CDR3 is CASAPGHLNQPQHF. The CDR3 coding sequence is TGTGCCAGCGCTCCGGGACACCTCAATCAGCCCCAGCATTTT.